The 30 T cell receptor beta chains below were found in one sample sequenced in a study of T cell repertoires in ileal Crohn's disease (dated by TCRdb to between 2017 and 2020). The library was obtained by the immunoSEQ multiplex PCR assay. TCRdb mirrors the immuneACCESS table, restricted to in-frame sequences. Some clones are absent from its copies; in checked studies, under half trace to an unresolved V gene, and the reason for the others is unknown. This sample lists 5,500 to 9,000 clones; approximately 79% were detected once. The ten biggest clones cover roughly 41% of the sample. The intended sense of this specimen's time point label: proximal margin of the surgical specimen (macroscopically non-inflamed). The source material was ileal tissue. The receptors were sampled from an adult with Crohn's disease.

The chain joins TRBV6-5 to TRBJ1-3; D gene unclear. CDR3 size: 15 residues. The germline CDR1 and CDR2 sequences are MNHEY and SVGAGI. V lost 4 bases to trimming and J lost 0 bases, with 10 bases between them. CDR3 loop: CASSSDASSGNTIYF. The CDR3 region has the DNA TGTGCCAGCAGTTCAGACGCGAGCTCTGGAAACACCATATATTTT.

The chain joins TRBV15 to TRBJ2-7; 7 positions agree with TRBD1. Germline CDR1 and CDR2: LNHNV and YYDKDF (reference sequence). The V segment lost 1 base and the J segment 9 bases; nucleotides outside the gene matches: 9. The CDR3 loop spans 14 amino acids. The chain's CDR3 is CATSRGQGVDPQYF. CDR3 in DNA: TGTGCCACCAGCAGAGGGCAGGGGGTGGACCCGCAGTACTTC.

This sequence joins TRBV10-3 and TRBJ1-2; D possibly corresponds to TRBD1 (6 bases). Per the germline V gene, CDR1 is ENHRY and CDR2 is SYGVKD. This CDR3 spans 13 amino acids. The V end lost 0 bases, the J end lost 6 bases, and 8 bases lay between the germline ends. Here the CDR3 DNA reads TGTGCCATCAGTGAGTCGCCAGGGGATGGCTACACCTTC. It yields the protein CAISESPGDGYTF.

The chain joins TRBV6-1 to TRBJ1-2; possible D gene TRBD1, 6 bases. Germline CDR1 and CDR2: MNHNS and SASEGT. The V gene lost 1 base and the J gene lost 4 bases, with 13 bases spanning the gap. The CDR3 runs to 15 residues. The CDR3 DNA sequence: TGTGCCAGCAGTGAAGGCAGGACAGCTTTCTATGGCTACACCTTC. As protein: CASSEGRTAFYGYTF.

This clone was counted once. This chain connects TRBV4-1 to TRBJ2-1, with D possibly matching TRBD2 (5 bases). Trimming took off 4 bases at V and 5 bases at J, with 18 bases between the two ends. Germline CDR1 reads MGHRA; CDR2 reads YSYEKL. The CDR3 consists of 16 residues. Here the CDR3 DNA reads TGCGCCAGCAGCCCGAGCCCCACAACTAGGAACAATGAGCAGTTCTTC. Its protein product is CASSPSPTTRNNEQFF.

The chain joins TRBV7-2 to TRBJ1-3, with TRBD1 matching over 9 bases. Trimming removed 7 bases from V and 4 bases from J; junction bases left unmatched: 2. The germline CDR1 and CDR2 sequences are SGHTA and FQGNSA. CDR3 length: 13 amino acids. The CDR3 reads CASIGTGGNTIYF. CDR3 DNA: TGTGCCAGCATCGGGACAGGGGGAAACACCATATATTTT.

The table lists this clone with a few counts. The genes are TRBV9 and TRBJ2-3, with D possibly TRBD1 on 5 matching bases. The V end lost 0 bases, the J end lost 6 bases, and 14 bases lay between the germline ends. Germline assignment: CDR1 SGDLS and CDR2 YYNGEE. CDR3 length: 15 residues. CDR3 protein: CASSVAHRNGDTQYF. The CDR3 DNA is TGTGCCAGCAGCGTAGCTCACAGGAACGGGGATACGCAGTATTTT.

The rearrangement joins TRBV28 to TRBJ1-5, with 7 bases lining up with TRBD1. J was trimmed by 7 bases and V by 5 bases; bases with no gene match: 8. CDR1 is MDHEN, CDR2 SYDVKM, per germline. The CDR3 is 14 amino acids. CDR3 protein: CASSLTGERQPQHF. In nucleotides, the CDR3 is TGTGCCAGCAGTCTAACAGGGGAGCGCCAGCCCCAGCATTTT.

The rearrangement links TRBV6-6 to TRBJ1-4; D uncertain. This CDR3 has 14 amino acids. V dropped 2 bases and J dropped 7 bases, with 11 bases sitting between them. Germline CDR1 is MNHNY and CDR2 is SVGAGI (reference sequence). CDR3 in DNA: TGTGCCAGCAGTTACGCCCTGGGGAGTGAAAAACTGTTTTTT. It translates to CASSYALGSEKLFF.

The genes are TRBV18 and TRBJ2-1, with D tentatively TRBD2 (6 bases). Germline assignment: CDR1 KGHSH and CDR2 LQKENI. Deletions cut 0 bases from V and 0 bases from J, with 6 bases between. CDR3 length: 15 residues. The CDR3 region is CASSPPGSSYNEQFF. CDR3 nucleotide sequence: TGTGCCAGCTCACCACCCGGGAGCTCCTACAATGAGCAGTTCTTC.

By sample share, this clone is medium-sized. The chain recombines TRBV6-5 with TRBJ1-3; tentative D call: TRBD1 (5 bases). Trimming cost V 5 bases and J 0 bases, with 5 bases left between them. Germline V CDR1 and CDR2: MNHEY, SVGAGI. The CDR3 runs 13 residues. This CDR3 is CASSQGSGNTIYF. CDR3 nucleotide sequence: TGTGCCAGCAGTCAGGGCTCTGGAAACACCATATATTTT.

This clone was recorded a few times. The J gene is TRBJ1-5, the V gene TRBV7-9; 7 nucleotides match TRBD1. Germline CDR1 reads SEHNR; CDR2 reads FQNEAQ (reference sequence). The CDR3 is 16 residues long. The V and J ends lost 1 base and 7 bases, in that order; junction bases with no gene match: 10. For the CDR3, the DNA is TGTGCCAGCAGCTTAGGAGGAACAGGGGTCGGCCAGCCCCAGCATTTT. Translated: CASSLGGTGVGQPQHF.

The rearrangement links TRBV9 to TRBJ2-4; TRBD2 agrees at 10 bases. Germline V gene data show CDR1 as SGDLS and CDR2 as YYNGEE. Trimming cost V 3 bases and J 3 bases; bases outside gene matches: 6. The CDR3 has 16 amino acids. The CDR3 coding sequence is TGTGCCAGCAGCGCAGCCGGGACTAGCGTCAAAAACATTCAGTACTTC. This sequence encodes CASSAAGTSVKNIQYF.

J is TRBJ2-5 and V is TRBV10-3; TRBD1 matches 8 bases. This CDR3 has 15 residues. V lost 4 bases and J lost 1; bases outside the gene matches: 5. Per germline, CDR1 ENHRY and CDR2 SYGVKD. The CDR3 DNA reads as TGTGCCATCAGTGGACAGGGGCCTCGCCAAGAGACCCAGTACTTC. This gives the protein CAISGQGPRQETQYF.

In this sample, this clone turned up a few times. The J gene is TRBJ2-2, the V gene TRBV29-1; tentative D call: TRBD1 (6 bases). From germline, CDR1 is SQVTM and CDR2 ANQGSEA. V lost 3 bases, J lost 1 base, and 12 bases lay in between. This CDR3 contains 15 residues. The CDR3 DNA sequence: TGCAGCGTTGACAGTGGGGGACAGAACACCGGGGAGCTGTTTTTT. Protein product: CSVDSGGQNTGELFF.

The sample holds one count of this clone. The chain couples TRBV27 to TRBJ1-2; D is unresolved. Trimming pared 6 bases from V and 0 bases from J, leaving 11 bases between. The CDR3 is 14 residues long. Looked up from germline, CDR1 is MNHEY and CDR2 is SMNVEV (reference sequence). The CDR3 DNA sequence: TGTGCCAGCAGAACCGGCAGAGCTAACTATGGCTACACCTTC. The encoded protein is CASRTGRANYGYTF.

Only one count was recorded for this clone. The rearrangement joins TRBV5-1 to TRBJ2-1; D might be TRBD1 (6 bases). Trimming removed 6 bases from V and 2 bases from J, with 12 bases in between. Germline CDR1 reads SGHRS; CDR2 reads YFSETQ. The CDR3 contains 14 residues. The CDR3 region has the DNA TGCGCCAGCACACGGACAGAACCCTACAATGAGCAGTTCTTC. As protein: CASTRTEPYNEQFF. Supplemented by reference TRBV5-1 and TRBJ2-1, the full variable domain reads KAGVTQTPRYLIKTRGQQVTLSCSPISGHRSVSWYQQTPGQGLQFLFEYFSETQRNKGNFPGRFSGRQFSNSRSEMNVSTLELGDSALYLCASTRTEPYNEQFFGPGTRLTVL.

The V call is TRBV5-4, the J call TRBJ2-6, with D perhaps given as TRBD1 or TRBD2 (5 bases each). The CDR3 runs 16 residues. V was pared by 1 base and J by 4 bases, with 12 bases between. Germline V gives CDR1 SGHNT, CDR2 YYREEE (reference sequence). CDR3 sequence reads: CASSLIGTRGANVLTF. CDR3 bases: TGTGCCAGCAGCTTGATAGGGACGAGAGGGGCCAACGTCCTGACTTTC.

V usage is TRBV7-9 and J usage is TRBJ1-5, with D perhaps TRBD1 (6 bases). Deletions cut 5 bases from V and 9 bases from J, with 14 bases between. Germline V gene sequence: CDR1 SEHNR, CDR2 FQNEAQ (reference sequence). The CDR3 runs to 13 residues. The CDR3 reads CASSQDSFGPQHF. CDR3 in DNA: TGTGCCAGCAGCCAGGACAGTTTTGGGCCCCAGCATTTT.

This clone was counted only a few times. As DNA, the CDR3 is TGTGCCAGTAGCCCCGGGGGGCCTAATGAAAAACTGTTTTTT. It yields the protein CASSPGGPNEKLFF. The chain links TRBV19 to TRBJ1-4, with D tentatively TRBD1 (6 bases). The germline V and J ends were trimmed by 6 bases and 3 bases, with 11 bases remaining between them. CDR1 is LNHDA, CDR2 SQIVND, per germline (reference sequence). The CDR3 sequence is 14 residues long.

J is TRBJ2-2 and V is TRBV2; 11 nucleotides match TRBD1. Germline assignment: CDR1 SNHLY and CDR2 FYNNEI. The CDR3 has 14 amino acids. V shed 7 bases and J 7 bases; nucleotides not matched to a gene: 5. The CDR3 sequence: CASKGQGAGGELFF. Written as DNA, the CDR3 is TGTGCCAGCAAAGGACAGGGGGCCGGCGGGGAGCTGTTTTTT.

This rearrangement joins TRBV5-6 to TRBJ2-5, with a weak D call TRBD1 (6 bases). Germline-derived CDR1 and CDR2 are SGHDT and YYEEEE. The CDR3 extends over 15 amino acids. V was cut by 0 bases and J by 1 base, with 10 bases left in between. CDR3 DNA sequence: TGTGCCAGCAGCTTGGAGCAGGGGATCCAAGAGACCCAGTACTTC. Protein: CASSLEQGIQETQYF.

The chain is built from TRBV7-3 and TRBJ1-2; the D gene is possibly TRBD1 (6 bases). The CDR3 is 13 residues long. Trimming removed 5 bases from V and 8 bases from J, with 15 bases in between. The germline V gene encodes CDR1 SGHTA and CDR2 FQGTGA. DNA for the CDR3: TGTGCCAGCAGCACTGGAACAGGGAACGGCTACACCTTC. Translation: CASSTGTGNGYTF.

The chain uses TRBV7-2 and TRBJ2-3; no reliable D call. The CDR3 contains 14 residues. V lost 4 bases to trimming and J lost 1 base, with 9 bases between them. CDR1 is SGHTA and CDR2 is FQGNSA in the germline V gene. The CDR3 loop is CASSSPVGTDTQYF. DNA of the CDR3: TGTGCCAGCAGCTCCCCGGTGGGCACAGATACGCAGTATTTT.

V and J are TRBV6-6 and TRBJ2-5; 7 nucleotides line up with TRBD1. Germline CDR1 and CDR2: MNHNY and SVGAGI (reference sequence). The ends lost 8 bases at V and 1 base at J; junction bases unmatched: 7. This CDR3 is 14 amino acids long. This chain's CDR3 is CASGRTGRQETQYF. The CDR3 region has the DNA TGTGCCAGCGGCCGGACAGGCCGCCAAGAGACCCAGTACTTC.

This chain's CDR3 is CASSHGGDGYTF. The CDR3 bases are TGCGCCAGCAGCCACGGCGGAGATGGCTACACCTTC. The chain has TRBV4-1 and TRBJ1-2; D ambiguous. Deletions cut 3 bases from V and 6 bases from J, with 8 bases between. The CDR3 contains 12 residues. Looked up from germline, CDR1 is MGHRA and CDR2 is YSYEKL.

The rearrangement links TRBV6-1 to TRBJ1-2; D ambiguous. V was trimmed by 0 bases and J by 0 bases, leaving 8 bases between them. There are 15 residues in the CDR3. Germline CDR1 reads MNHNS; CDR2 reads SASEGT. In nucleotides, the CDR3 is TGTGCCAGCAGTGAAGCGGCCACGACTAACTATGGCTACACCTTC. This translates into CASSEAATTNYGYTF.

The rearrangement joins TRBV19 to TRBJ1-2; TRBD1 might be the D (5 bases). The V end was cut by 6 bases, the J end by 8 bases, with 25 bases between. Per the germline V gene, CDR1 is LNHDA and CDR2 is SQIVND (reference sequence). CDR3 length equals 16 residues. The CDR3 is CASRGSTTDSFSGYTF. For the CDR3, the DNA is TGTGCCAGTAGAGGTAGTACCACTGACAGTTTTTCCGGCTACACCTTC.

This clone was observed a single time. The gene calls are TRBV5-1 and TRBJ1-1; D is ambiguous. CDR3 length: 16 residues. Trimming shortened V by 2 bases and J by 3 bases, and 17 bases separated the two germline ends. Germline V gene sequence: CDR1 SGHRS, CDR2 YFSETQ. CDR3 residues: CASSLSGPLTDTEAFF. DNA for the CDR3: TGCGCCAGCAGCTTAAGTGGGCCTTTAACGGACACTGAAGCTTTCTTT.

The chain employs TRBV4-3 and TRBJ1-4; 10 nucleotides agree with TRBD1. Trimming removed 1 base from V and 14 bases from J; junction bases left unmatched: 13. The CDR3 runs 16 residues. Germline CDR1 is LGHNA and CDR2 is YSLEER. The CDR3 here is CASSQGRTGGKSNLFF. The CDR3 DNA reads as TGCGCCAGCAGCCAAGGTCGGACAGGGGGAAAATCCAATCTGTTTTTT.